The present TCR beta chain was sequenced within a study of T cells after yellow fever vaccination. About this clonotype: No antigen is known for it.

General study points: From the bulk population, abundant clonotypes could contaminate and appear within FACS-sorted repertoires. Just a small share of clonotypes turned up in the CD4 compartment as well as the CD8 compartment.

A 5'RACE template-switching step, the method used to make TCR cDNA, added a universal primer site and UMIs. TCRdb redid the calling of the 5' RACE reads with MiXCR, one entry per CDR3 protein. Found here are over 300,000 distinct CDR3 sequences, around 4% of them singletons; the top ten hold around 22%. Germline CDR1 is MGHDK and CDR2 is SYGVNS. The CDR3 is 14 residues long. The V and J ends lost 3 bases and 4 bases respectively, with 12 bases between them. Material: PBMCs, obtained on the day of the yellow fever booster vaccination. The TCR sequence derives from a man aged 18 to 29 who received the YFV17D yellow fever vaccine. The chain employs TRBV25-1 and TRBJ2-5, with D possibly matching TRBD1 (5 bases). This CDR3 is CASSEGPPPETQYF. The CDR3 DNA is TGTGCCAGCAGTGAGGGGCCTCCCCCAGAGACCCAGTACTTC.